Presented here are 5 T cell receptor beta chains from one specimen sequenced in a study of blood T cell repertoires in COVID-19. Clones were read by immunoSEQ multiplex PCR, and TCRdb kept only the in-frame ones, dropping some. The sample lists 70,000 to 95,000 clones, approximately 80% occurring once. Sequenced input: peripheral blood. These receptor sequences come from a human donor in a cohort sampled during active COVID-19.

This clone was detected a few times. The chain couples TRBV7-3 to TRBJ2-3; TRBD2 is a possible D gene (5 bases). Per the germline V gene, CDR1 is SGHTA and CDR2 is FQGTGA. V lost 0 bases, J lost 1 base, and 5 bases lay in between. The CDR3 has 14 amino acids. CDR3 amino acids: CASSLTGGTDTQYF. In DNA, the CDR3 is TGTGCCAGCAGCTTAACCGGGGGCACAGATACGCAGTATTTT.

The chain is built from TRBV27 and TRBJ1-2; a possible D gene is TRBD1 (5 bases). Trimming left V 3 bases short and J 3 bases short, with 14 bases between. Germline V gene data show CDR1 as MNHEY and CDR2 as SMNVEV (reference sequence). This CDR3 spans 15 amino acids. Here the CDR3 reads CASSFTGGGYYGYTF. The CDR3 coding sequence is TGTGCCAGCAGTTTCACCGGGGGGGGGTACTATGGCTACACCTTC.

The chain couples TRBV5-4 to TRBJ2-6, with TRBD1 matching 7 bases. CDR1 is SGHNT and CDR2 is YYREEE in the germline V gene (reference sequence). The CDR3 has 17 amino acids. Trimming removed 5 bases from V and 0 bases from J; junction bases left unmatched: 8. CDR3 bases: TGTGCCAGCAGTTCTGGACAGGAACGCTCTGGGGCCAACGTCCTGACTTTC. Amino acid sequence: CASSSGQERSGANVLTF.

The chain recombines TRBV9 with TRBJ2-3, with D possibly being TRBD1 (6 bases). The CDR3 has 15 residues. Trimming removed 2 bases at V and 0 bases at J, with 10 bases between. Germline V gene data show CDR1 as SGDLS and CDR2 as YYNGEE. CDR3 DNA sequence: TGTGCCAGCAGCGTTCCCACAGGGAGCACAGATACGCAGTATTTT. Encoded protein: CASSVPTGSTDTQYF.

This clone was seen more than once but under ten times. V gene TRBV12-3 or TRBV12-4 combines with J gene TRBJ1-1; D might be TRBD1 (5 bases). The length of the CDR3 is 12 residues. Between the trimmed V and J ends, which lost 6 bases and 11 bases, there was a span of 16 bases. The CDR3 sequence is CASSQGGARAFF. In nucleotides, the CDR3 is TGTGCCAGCAGCCAGGGAGGGGCAAGGGCTTTCTTT.